The 3 T cell receptor beta chains below were found in one sample sequenced in a study of regulatory T cells in long-lasting Graves disease (dated by TCRdb to the early 2020s). Receptor libraries were prepared by multiplex PCR. The sequencing machine was an Illumina HiSeq 4000. CDR3 regions were amplified by Arm-PCR with iRepertoire HTBI primers to construct TCR beta libraries. TCRdb applied fastp at Q25 and MiXCR to the public reads, then kept only in-frame beta chains. Entries are consolidated by CDR3 protein sequence, retaining the most common genes and DNA. The sample yields 200,000 to 250,000 distinct CDR3 sequences; about 19% were counted once. About an eighth of the sample lies in the top ten. The time point label here, explained by the study, means: newly diagnosed GD, antithyroid drugs for less than 3 months. For both TCR sequencing and RNA sequencing, RNA was extracted from PBMCs in TRIzol.

The same sample was also used in a study of T cells in Graves' hyperthyroidism and ophthalmopathy.

The specimen comprised peripheral blood mononuclear cells (PBMCs), sampled at new diagnosis, from a patient treated with antithyroid drugs. The receptor set was obtained from a woman in her twenties or thirties with Graves disease. Donor details come from another sample of the same person, matched by shared clones.

This clonotype was seen just once. This likely stems from a read error, as it lies one base from a far larger clone. The chain combines TRBV28 with TRBJ2-3; possible D gene TRBD1, 5 bases. Near its end, the DNA agrees better with TRBJ2-7, so the J call may be wrong. Germline CDR1 reads MDHEN; CDR2 reads SYDVKM. This CDR3 is 18 amino acids long. This chain's CDR3 is CASSSPYRPRPPADEQYF. The CDR3 DNA reads TGTGCCAGCAGTTCACCATACAGGCCCCGGCCCCCCGCCGACGAGCAGTACTTC.

In its sample, this clonotype was seen many times. The chain carries TRBV9 and TRBJ2-1; D not certain. Germline V CDR1 and CDR2: SGDLS, YYNGEE. Trimming shortened V by 3 bases and J by 8 bases, and 12 bases separated the two germline ends. This CDR3 has 13 residues. Here the CDR3 reads CASSAPGRDEQFF. The CDR3 nucleotides are TGTGCCAGCAGCGCCCCGGGTAGGGATGAGCAGTTCTTC.

This clonotype showed up many times. The chain employs TRBV15 and TRBJ2-5; D unresolved. The CDR3 runs to 15 residues. Germline V gene data show CDR1 as LNHNV and CDR2 as YYDKDF (reference sequence). Between the trimmed V and J ends, which lost 1 base and 5 bases, there was a span of 14 bases. CDR3 sequence: CATSRGGMGPETQYF. Here the CDR3 DNA reads TGTGCCACCAGCAGAGGTGGAATGGGCCCGGAGACCCAGTACTTC. The entire variable domain, with the rest obtained from reference TRBV15 and TRBJ2-5, is as follows: DAMVIQNPRYQVTQFGKPVTLSCSQTLNHNVMYWYQQKSSQAPKLLFHYYDKDFNNEADTPDNFQSRRPNTSFCFLDIRSPGLGDTAMYLCATSRGGMGPETQYFGPGTRLLVL.